The clone carrying this T cell receptor beta chain occurred a few times. In germline, CDR1 is SQVTM, CDR2 ANQGSEA. V was shortened by 6 bases and J by 8 bases, with 16 bases between the two germline ends. This CDR3 comprises 12 residues. The data are from a study of neoadjuvant anti-PD-1 for oral cavity cancer. Assay used: immunoSEQ multiplex PCR; TCRdb lists only in-frame clones, some missing. The table lists 13,000 or so clones, 60% to 80% of them singletons. Time point in this sample: after neoadjuvant nivolumab, at surgical resection. The receptor was derived from a person between 40 and 80 years old with oral cavity squamous cell carcinoma. The specimen comprised PBMCs, sampled after nivolumab (anti-PD-1) treatment. The gene calls are TRBV29-1 and TRBJ1-1; possible D gene TRBD1, 5 bases. The CDR3 DNA follows: TGCAGCGTACGTGGCAGGGACGTGGAAGCTTTCTTT. Its protein is CSVRGRDVEAFF.